The source of this T cell receptor beta chain is a study of cytomegalovirus exposure and HLA in healthy donors. Whole-study findings and limits: Rare TCR sequences predominated, though certain public TCRs were found in many donors.

Repertoires were generated with immunoSEQ multiplex PCR, while TCRdb's copy carries only in-frame clones and drops some. The sample consists of 200,000 to 250,000 clones, almost 90% of them appearing once. Details on this clone: Its antigen is currently unknown.

CDR3 length: 15 amino acids. CDR1 is MGHDK and CDR2 is SYGVNS in the germline V gene. The J segment lost 5 bases and the V segment lost 2 bases, leaving 8 bases of the junction unmatched. The origin of this receptor is a woman younger than 35 in good health and CMV-seronegative. Material for sequencing was PBMCs. The V call is TRBV25-1, the J call TRBJ2-7; 8 bases line up with TRBD2. The CDR3 here is CASSELTSGFNEQYF. The CDR3 DNA is TGTGCCAGCAGTGAACTAACTAGCGGTTTCAACGAGCAGTACTTC.